This paragraph reports one TCR beta chain. The CDR3 runs to 13 residues. Germline V CDR1 and CDR2: SGHRS, YFSETQ. Trimming shortened V by 7 bases and J by 4 bases, and 11 bases separated the two germline ends. The PCR employed 60 Vbeta primers together with 13 Jbeta primers. Original processing methods: Later work found around 85 million unique TCR beta chains, with 9.5 million to 14 million shared. Sequencing used immunoSEQ multiplex PCR; TCRdb keeps in-frame clones, though not all of them. Clone size and V and J calls were adopted from that table, with D and trimming inferred from the DNA. Here the sample spans 110,000 to 150,000 clones, roughly 9.7% being singletons. The data originate from a study of cytomegalovirus exposure and HLA in healthy donors.

This TCR came from a man aged 50-60 years in good health and CMV-seronegative. Sequencing was performed on PBMCs. The V call is TRBV5-1, the J call TRBJ1-4; no firm D call. The CDR3 nucleotides read TGCGCCAGCGGGGAGCAGGTTAATGAAAAACTGTTTTTT. Protein sequence: CASGEQVNEKLFF.